Reported below is one TCR beta chain. Assay used: immunoSEQ multiplex PCR; TCRdb lists only in-frame clones, some missing. Of 380,000 or so clones in the sample, nearly 90% were seen once. The germline CDR1 and CDR2 sequences are SGHRS and YFSETQ. The CDR3 has 18 amino acids. Germline trimming cut 6 bases from V and 7 bases from J; bases unmatched to any gene: 23. The data originate from a study of blood T cell repertoires in COVID-19. The V call is TRBV5-1, the J call TRBJ1-1; the match to TRBD1 covers 8 bases. This clonotype was obtained from a woman between 40 and 50 years old with acute COVID-19. Sequenced: PBMCs or T cells enriched from blood (not recorded which). The CDR3 region is CASTLSGTGGAGGREAFF. The CDR3 DNA follows: TGCGCCAGCACCCTGTCCGGGACAGGTGGGGCCGGGGGTCGTGAAGCTTTCTTT.